This passage covers 28 T cell receptor beta chains from one sample sequenced in a study of blood T cell repertoires in COVID-19. The data were produced by immunoSEQ multiplex PCR, yet TCRdb's version contains in-frame clones alone and is incomplete. Here the sample spans around 220,000 clones, about four fifths being singletons. Sequencing was carried out using PBMCs or T cells enriched from blood (not recorded which). These receptors originate from a woman aged 40 to 50 who had recovered from COVID-19.

This clone is medium-sized within its sample. The chain combines TRBV4-2 with TRBJ1-1; 11 bases align to TRBD1. Trimming took 0 bases from V and 3 from J; bases not matched to a gene: 3. Germline CDR1 reads LGHNA; CDR2 reads YNFKEQ. This CDR3 comprises 16 residues. The CDR3 sequence is CASSQEPGQGDTEAFF. The CDR3 bases are TGTGCCAGCAGCCAAGAACCGGGACAGGGGGACACTGAAGCTTTCTTT.

The rearrangement links TRBV5-1 to TRBJ1-2, with 10 bases that match TRBD1. CDR1 SGHRS and CDR2 YFSETQ come from the germline V gene. CDR3 length equals 17 residues. With V trimmed by 4 bases and J by 5 bases, 14 bases remained unmatched. The CDR3 here is CASSLRTGGSYSYGYTF. The DNA for the CDR3 is TGCGCCAGCAGCCTCCGGACAGGGGGTTCGTATTCGTATGGCTACACCTTC.

The rearrangement joins TRBV7-2 to TRBJ2-3, with 7 bases fitting TRBD1. CDR1 and CDR2 (germline): SGHTA, FQGNSA. Losses at the gene ends were 5 bases for V and 4 bases for J; bases not matched to a gene: 3. The CDR3 contains 13 residues. CDR3 DNA: TGTGCCAGCAGCGCTACAGGGGCAGATACGCAGTATTTT. Encoded protein: CASSATGADTQYF.

This clone has more than one count but fewer than ten. The J gene is TRBJ1-3, the V gene TRBV11-2; perhaps TRBD1 as D (5 bases). The V gene lost 5 bases and the J gene lost 0 bases, with 14 bases spanning the gap. The CDR3 totals 16 residues. The germline V gene has CDR1 SGHAT and CDR2 FQNNGV. CDR3 loop: CASSIGGTSSGNTIYF. The CDR3 DNA sequence: TGTGCCAGCAGCATCGGAGGGACGAGCTCTGGAAACACCATATATTTT.

The V and J genes are TRBV3-1 (or the pseudogene TRBV3-2) and TRBJ1-2, with TRBD1 identical over 7 bases. CDR1 LGHDT and CDR2 YNNKEL come from the germline V gene (reference sequence). This CDR3 comprises 15 residues. V lost 0 bases to trimming and J lost 2 bases; unmatched junction nucleotides: 3. CDR3 sequence reads: CASSQDQGVNYGYTF. As DNA, the CDR3 is TGTGCCAGCAGCCAAGATCAGGGGGTGAACTATGGCTACACCTTC.

The rearrangement uses TRBV30 and TRBJ1-4, with 11 bases fitting TRBD1. J was trimmed by 7 bases and V by 3 bases; bases with no gene match: 7. Germline V gene data show CDR1 as GTSNPN and CDR2 as SVGIG (reference sequence). The CDR3 loop spans 15 amino acids. CDR3 DNA sequence: TGTGCCTGGAGGGGAGGACAGGGGGCCGGTGAAAAACTGTTTTTT. Encoded protein: CAWRGGQGAGEKLFF.

The chain employs TRBV12-3 or TRBV12-4 and TRBJ1-5, with D tentatively TRBD1 (6 bases). CDR3 length: 13 residues. V was cut by 3 bases and J by 4 bases, with 7 bases left in between. The CDR3 spells CASSFQGNQPQHF. CDR3 DNA sequence: TGTGCCAGCAGTTTCCAGGGGAATCAGCCCCAGCATTTT.

V is TRBV19 and J is TRBJ2-2; 7 nucleotides agree with TRBD1. Trimming took 5 bases from V and 6 from J; bases not matched to a gene: 3. Germline V gene lookup returns CDR1 LNHDA and CDR2 SQIVND (reference sequence). This CDR3 spans 13 amino acids. CDR3 protein: CASSSQGAGELFF. The CDR3 nucleotides read TGTGCCAGTAGTTCTCAGGGGGCCGGGGAGCTGTTTTTT.

CDR3 protein: CASSQARGRETQYF. In nucleotides, the CDR3 is TGCGCCAGCAGCCAGGCTAGGGGGCGAGAGACCCAGTACTTC. The chain combines TRBV4-3 with TRBJ2-5; the match to TRBD1 covers 7 bases. This CDR3 spans 14 amino acids. Germline CDR1 reads LGHNA; CDR2 reads YSLEER. With V trimmed by 3 bases and J by 4 bases, 5 bases remained unmatched.

The rearrangement uses TRBV4-1 and TRBJ2-5; 11 nucleotides align to TRBD2. With V trimmed by 0 bases and J by 5 bases, 5 bases remained unmatched. Germline V CDR1 and CDR2: MGHRA, YSYEKL. The CDR3 totals 16 residues. The DNA of the CDR3 is TGCGCCAGCAGCCAAGAGGAACTAGCGGGAGAGGAGACCCAGTACTTC. Translation: CASSQEELAGEETQYF.

The gene calls are TRBV18 and TRBJ2-3; no definite D call. This CDR3 contains 13 residues. Trimming removed 3 bases from V and 6 bases from J, with 10 bases in between. Germline assignment: CDR1 KGHSH and CDR2 LQKENI. This CDR3 reads CASSPRPRDTQYF. Here the CDR3 DNA reads TGTGCCAGCTCACCCCGCCCCAGGGATACGCAGTATTTT.

The chain carries TRBV5-1 and TRBJ2-5; 9 bases are shared with TRBD2. The CDR3 sequence is 16 residues long. V was pared by 0 bases and J by 1 base, with 4 bases of the junction left unmatched. Germline assignment: CDR1 SGHRS and CDR2 YFSETQ. CDR3 DNA: TGCGCCAGCAGCTTGGCCGGGACTAGCAGCCAAGAGACCCAGTACTTC. Protein: CASSLAGTSSQETQYF. Looking up the rest from reference TRBV5-1 and TRBJ2-5 gives the full variable domain: KAGVTQTPRYLIKTRGQQVTLSCSPISGHRSVSWYQQTPGQGLQFLFEYFSETQRNKGNFPGRFSGRQFSNSRSEMNVSTLELGDSALYLCASSLAGTSSQETQYFGPGTRLLVL.

The rearrangement joins TRBV12-3 or TRBV12-4 to TRBJ1-2, with TRBD1 as a possible D gene (5 bases). This CDR3 has 13 residues. Trimming took 3 bases from V and 6 from J, leaving 11 bases between them. In nucleotides, the CDR3 is TGTGCCAGCAGTTTCGGGGGTTTCAATGGCTACACCTTC. Its translation is CASSFGGFNGYTF.

The chain couples TRBV4-1 to TRBJ2-6, with D possibly being TRBD1 (5 bases). With 5 bases removed from V and 0 bases from J, the gap between germline ends came to 26 bases. The CDR3 is made up of 21 amino acids. Germline V lookup: CDR1 MGHRA, CDR2 YSYEKL. CDR3 sequence: CASSAQGSPGKVSSGANVLTF. CDR3 sequence (DNA): TGCGCCAGCAGCGCCCAGGGTTCGCCAGGGAAGGTTTCCTCTGGGGCCAACGTCCTGACTTTC.

This clone was detected a few times. V gene TRBV21-1 combines with J gene TRBJ1-3. TRBV21-1 has pseudogene status. This CDR3 contains 15 residues. CDR3: CASQAGLHSGNTIYF. CDR3 in DNA: TGTGCCAGCCAGGCGGGACTGCACTCTGGAAACACCATATATTTT.

The rearrangement uses TRBV27 and TRBJ1-6; D remains ambiguous. CDR1 is MNHEY, CDR2 SMNVEV, per germline (reference sequence). There are 14 residues in the CDR3. Trimming cost V 6 bases and J 8 bases, with 14 bases left between them. CDR3 in amino acids: CASRRGYRDSPLHF. CDR3 coding DNA: TGTGCCAGCAGGCGGGGATATCGGGATTCACCCCTCCACTTT.

This clone was seen a few times. This chain links TRBV29-1 with TRBJ1-1, with a possible D match to TRBD1 (5 bases). The V end was cut by 6 bases, the J end by 0 bases, with 23 bases between. This CDR3 has 17 amino acids. CDR1 is SQVTM, CDR2 ANQGSEA, per germline. CDR3: CSVGPPTYGAMNTEAFF. The CDR3 DNA follows: TGCAGCGTAGGACCGCCTACCTATGGGGCAATGAACACTGAAGCTTTCTTT.

This clone was observed a few times. Different DNA sequences within this sample yield the same CDR3. J is TRBJ1-5 and V is TRBV3-1 (or the pseudogene TRBV3-2), with D unclear. CDR3 length equals 13 residues. V was shortened by 0 bases and J by 6 bases, with 6 bases between the two germline ends. Germline CDR1 reads LGHDT; CDR2 reads YNNKEL (reference sequence). CDR3 DNA: TGTGCCAGCAGCCAAGACCGCGGTCAGCCCCAGCATTTT. This encodes CASSQDRGQPQHF.

The V call is TRBV4-3, the J call TRBJ2-1, with 7 bases aligning to TRBD2. The CDR3 sequence is 15 residues long. Germline values: CDR1 LGHNA, CDR2 YSLEER. V lost 4 bases and J lost 10; bases outside the gene matches: 13. CDR3 in amino acids: CASSLTSLEAYEQFF. For the CDR3, the DNA is TGCGCCAGCAGCCTGACTAGCCTCGAGGCCTACGAGCAGTTCTTC.

This clone came up a few times. The chain is built from TRBV27 and TRBJ1-2; 12 bases map to TRBD1. Germline CDR1 reads MNHEY; CDR2 reads SMNVEV (reference sequence). V trimming: 7 bases; J trimming: 5 bases; junction bases outside the gene matches: 14. The CDR3 has 17 residues. Here the CDR3 DNA reads TGTGCCAGCATGGTCAGCCGGGACAGGGGGCGCGGGTATGGCTACACCTTC. Translated, it gives CASMVSRDRGRGYGYTF.

In its sample, this clone was seen once. J is TRBJ2-1 and V is TRBV11-2; 10 nucleotides agree with TRBD2. Germline CDR1 is SGHAT and CDR2 is FQNNGV. The CDR3 has 17 amino acids. Unmatched junction bases numbered 5, after V lost 2 bases and J lost 1 base. The CDR3 sequence is CASSLLAGALSYNEQFF. CDR3 DNA: TGTGCCAGCAGCTTACTAGCGGGAGCGTTATCCTACAATGAGCAGTTCTTC.

This chain links TRBV11-2 with TRBJ1-6; 10 nucleotides match TRBD1. Germline V lookup: CDR1 SGHAT, CDR2 FQNNGV. The J segment lost 7 bases and the V segment lost 8 bases, leaving 5 bases of the junction unmatched. The CDR3 totals 14 residues. This CDR3 reads CASPGQGTNSPLHF. The CDR3, as DNA: TGTGCCAGCCCGGGACAGGGGACGAATTCACCCCTCCACTTT.

The chain uses TRBV5-1 and TRBJ2-1; 7 bases agree with TRBD2. With V trimmed by 4 bases and J by 7 bases, 8 bases remained unmatched. CDR3 length: 14 residues. Germline CDR1 SGHRS, CDR2 YFSETQ. CDR3 DNA: TGCGCCAGCAGCCCAGTGAGCGGGGTTAATGAGCAGTTCTTC. As protein: CASSPVSGVNEQFF.

This clone was seen more than once but under ten times. This chain uses TRBV29-1 with TRBJ2-1; TRBD2 matches at 8 bases. J was trimmed by 1 base and V by 5 bases; bases with no gene match: 10. The CDR3 length is 16 residues. Germline assignment: CDR1 SQVTM and CDR2 ANQGSEA. The CDR3 DNA reads TGCAGCGTTCCTGGAGCGGGAGCAGGGTCCTACAATGAGCAGTTCTTC. Translation: CSVPGAGAGSYNEQFF.

The genes are TRBV19 and TRBJ1-4; tentatively, D is TRBD1 (6 bases). From germline, CDR1 is LNHDA and CDR2 SQIVND (reference sequence). V gave up 7 bases and J gave up 3 bases, with 12 bases separating them. CDR3 size: 14 residues. In DNA form, the CDR3 reads TGTGCCAGTACAGCCAGGGGCCCTAATGAAAAACTGTTTTTT. Residues: CASTARGPNEKLFF.

The chain has TRBV2 and TRBJ2-3, with D possibly being TRBD2 (5 bases). Germline V CDR1 and CDR2: SNHLY, FYNNEI. V lost 7 bases, J lost 2 bases, and 13 bases lay in between. The CDR3 runs to 14 residues. In nucleotides, the CDR3 is TGTGCCAGCAAGGAGCGGATACTCACAGATACGCAGTATTTT. As protein: CASKERILTDTQYF.

The gene calls are TRBV18 and TRBJ1-1; 9 positions match TRBD1. The CDR3 has 14 amino acids. Trimming at V came to 3 bases and at J to 1 base, leaving 0 bases not matched to a gene. Germline values: CDR1 KGHSH, CDR2 LQKENI. The CDR3 reads CASSPTGGNTEAFF. In nucleotides, the CDR3 is TGTGCCAGCTCACCGACAGGGGGGAACACTGAAGCTTTCTTT.

The chain combines TRBV7-9 with TRBJ1-4, with TRBD1 matching over 10 bases. The trim removed 8 bases at V and 7 bases at J, leaving 1 base unmatched. This CDR3 is 12 amino acids long. Germline CDR1 and CDR2: SEHNR and FQNEAQ (reference sequence). CDR3 residues: CASGQGGEKLFF. DNA for the CDR3: TGTGCCAGCGGACAGGGGGGTGAAAAACTGTTTTTT. The full variable domain, its missing parts supplied by reference TRBV7-9 and TRBJ1-4, is DTGVSQNPRHKITKRGQNVTFRCDPISEHNRLYWYRQTLGQGPEFLTYFQNEAQLEKSRLLSDRFSAERPKGSFSTLEIQRTEQGDSAMYLCASGQGGEKLFFGSGTQLSVL.